These 6 T cell receptor beta chains originate from one sample sequenced in a study of blood T cell repertoires in COVID-19. The protocol was immunoSEQ multiplex PCR, while the TCRdb copy is restricted to in-frame clones and leaves out a portion. The sample includes hundreds of thousands of clones, 70% to 90% seen only once; the top ten take roughly 2%. The material sequenced was PBMCs or T cells enriched from blood (not recorded which). These receptors were taken from a woman aged 40 to 55 with acute COVID-19.

The V and J genes are TRBV29-1 and TRBJ1-2; tentatively, D is TRBD1 (6 bases). The V end lost 5 bases, the J end lost 2 bases, and 9 bases lay between the germline ends. CDR3 length: 12 amino acids. CDR1 SQVTM and CDR2 ANQGSEA come from the germline V gene. The CDR3 region has the DNA TGCAGCGTTAACGGACAGAACTATGGCTACACCTTC. Its protein is CSVNGQNYGYTF.

The chain has TRBV5-5 and TRBJ2-2; 7 bases fit TRBD1. The CDR3 covers 15 residues. The junction had 6 bases not matched to a gene; V was cut back by 3 bases and J by 4 bases. CDR1 and CDR2 from the germline V gene are SGHKS and YYEKEE (reference sequence). CDR3 sequence reads: CASSYPGGVTGELFF. The CDR3 region has the DNA TGTGCCAGCAGCTATCCAGGGGGAGTCACCGGGGAGCTGTTTTTT.

The genes are TRBV2 and TRBJ1-5; no firm D call. The CDR3 contains 15 residues. Germline values: CDR1 SNHLY, CDR2 FYNNEI. Trimming pared 7 bases from V and 1 base from J, leaving 14 bases between. The CDR3 bases are TGTGCCAGCAAGGGAGAGGTTCGGAGCAATCAGCCCCAGCATTTT. This codes for CASKGEVRSNQPQHF. Based on the CDR3 plus reference TRBV2 and TRBJ1-5, the full variable domain is EPEVTQTPSHQVTQMGQEVILRCVPISNHLYFYWYRQILGQKVEFLVSFYNNEISEKSEIFDDQFSVERPDGSNFTLKIRSTKLEDSAMYFCASKGEVRSNQPQHFGDGTRLSIL.

The chain recombines TRBV7-8 with TRBJ1-5, with 9 bases aligning to TRBD1. The CDR3 sequence is 16 residues long. V was pared by 1 base and J by 6 bases, with 7 bases of the junction left unmatched. Germline V gives CDR1 SGHVS, CDR2 FQNEAQ. CDR3 region: CASSLETGGYGQPQHF. Written as DNA, the CDR3 is TGTGCCAGCAGCTTAGAAACAGGGGGCTACGGTCAGCCCCAGCATTTT. Full variable domain (outside the CDR3, taken from reference TRBV7-8 and TRBJ1-5): GAGVSQSPRYKVAKRGQDVALRCDPISGHVSLFWYQQALGQGPEFLTYFQNEAQLDKSGLPSDRFFAERPEGSVSTLKIQRTQQEDSAVYLCASSLETGGYGQPQHFGDGTRLSIL.

This clone appeared a few times. The genes are TRBV5-1 and TRBJ1-1, with D unresolved. CDR1 is SGHRS, CDR2 YFSETQ, per germline. The CDR3 has 13 residues. V shed 2 bases and J shed 0 bases, with 5 bases lying between them. The DNA for the CDR3 is TGCGCCAGCAGCTTAGACTTGAACACTGAAGCTTTCTTT. Translation: CASSLDLNTEAFF. Variable domain in full (rest from reference TRBV5-1 and TRBJ1-1): KAGVTQTPRYLIKTRGQQVTLSCSPISGHRSVSWYQQTPGQGLQFLFEYFSETQRNKGNFPGRFSGRQFSNSRSEMNVSTLELGDSALYLCASSLDLNTEAFFGQGTRLTVV.

The V call is TRBV7-9, the J call TRBJ2-7; 9 nucleotides match TRBD1. The CDR3 loop spans 14 amino acids. After removal of 8 bases from V and 6 bases from J, the junction contained 11 bases not matched to a gene. Germline CDR1 reads SEHNR; CDR2 reads FQNEAQ (reference sequence). CDR3: CASLRTTGGSEQYF. CDR3 DNA sequence: TGTGCCAGCTTGAGGACCACAGGGGGCTCCGAGCAGTACTTC.